These 32 T cell receptor beta chains were all obtained from the same sample, sequenced in a study of T cell responses to AZD1222 COVID-19 vaccine. Measured with immunoSEQ multiplex PCR; TCRdb has only the in-frame clones, and not every one. The repertoire consists of 95,000 to 130,000 clones, with roughly 87% occurring once and the leading ten covering 6.5% to 9%. This specimen consisted of peripheral blood, obtained on day 0 of AZD1222 vaccination. Source of these receptors: an adult in good health.

This chain joins TRBV19 and TRBJ1-6, with a tentative D call TRBD1 (5 bases). This CDR3 spans 15 amino acids. Trimming cost V 6 bases and J 6 bases, with 15 bases left between them. Germline V gene lookup returns CDR1 LNHDA and CDR2 SQIVND (reference sequence). CDR3 region: CASSRGRGVNSPLHF. The CDR3 region has the DNA TGTGCCAGTAGCCGCGGGAGGGGCGTTAATTCACCCCTCCACTTT. Full variable domain (rest looked up from reference TRBV19 and TRBJ1-6): DGGITQSPKYLFRKEGQNVTLSCEQNLNHDAMYWYRQDPGQGLRLIYYSQIVNDFQKGDIAEGYSVSREKKESFPLTVTSAQKNPTAFYLCASSRGRGVNSPLHFGNGTRLTVT.

The chain joins TRBV28 to TRBJ1-5; D is unresolved. Germline V gene lookup returns CDR1 MDHEN and CDR2 SYDVKM. This CDR3 spans 15 amino acids. V gave up 2 bases and J gave up 4 bases, with 12 bases separating them. The CDR3 here is CASSLPRSANQPQHF. CDR3 nucleotide sequence: TGTGCCAGCAGTTTACCCCGTTCTGCAAATCAGCCCCAGCATTTT.

J is TRBJ2-5 and V is TRBV29-1; D is possibly TRBD2 (5 bases). Per germline, CDR1 SQVTM and CDR2 ANQGSEA. Trimming cost V 1 base and J 3 bases, with 9 bases left between them. The CDR3 has 13 amino acids. The CDR3 nucleotides read TGCAGCGTTGAAGGTCACGGGGAAGAGACCCAGTACTTC. Amino acid sequence: CSVEGHGEETQYF.

About this clone: An end of the junction differs from the germline gene, which may be a read error. This chain connects TRBV5-1 to TRBJ2-3; D unresolved. The CDR3 runs 14 residues. CDR1 and CDR2 from the germline V gene are SGHRS and YFSETQ. CDR3 DNA sequence: TGCGCCAGCTACACGGCCTACAGCAGAGATACGCAGTATTTT. It translates to CASYTAYSRDTQYF.

This clone was found once. J is TRBJ2-7 and V is TRBV7-8, with a tentative D call TRBD2 (5 bases). The CDR3 extends over 14 amino acids. Trimming removed 3 bases from V and 3 bases from J, with 12 bases in between. Germline values: CDR1 SGHVS, CDR2 FQNEAQ. This chain's CDR3 is CASSFLLVGYEQYF. The CDR3 nucleotides are TGTGCCAGCAGCTTTCTACTAGTGGGCTACGAGCAGTACTTC. The full variable domain, with the rest looked up from reference TRBV7-8 and TRBJ2-7, is GAGVSQSPRYKVAKRGQDVALRCDPISGHVSLFWYQQALGQGPEFLTYFQNEAQLDKSGLPSDRFFAERPEGSVSTLKIQRTQQEDSAVYLCASSFLLVGYEQYFGPGTRLTVT.

This clone appeared a single time. V gene TRBV19 combines with J gene TRBJ1-2; tentatively, D is TRBD1 (5 bases). Germline CDR1 reads LNHDA; CDR2 reads SQIVND (reference sequence). Deletions cut 9 bases from V and 6 bases from J, with 20 bases between. This CDR3 has 14 amino acids. This CDR3 reads CASWDGSGEDGYTF. The CDR3 region has the DNA TGTGCCAGCTGGGACGGATCAGGCGAGGATGGCTACACCTTC.

The chain recombines TRBV6-1 with TRBJ2-6; no clear D. CDR3 length: 15 amino acids. CDR1 is MNHNS and CDR2 is SASEGT in the germline V gene. The germline V and J ends were trimmed by 2 bases and 0 bases, with 5 bases remaining between them. CDR3: CASSEIYSGANVLTF. DNA of the CDR3: TGTGCCAGCAGTGAAATATACTCTGGGGCCAACGTCCTGACTTTC.

The chain has TRBV6-6 and TRBJ2-7; D gene ambiguous. V dropped 0 bases and J dropped 1 base, with 4 bases sitting between them. Germline V gene lookup returns CDR1 MNHNY and CDR2 SVGAGI (reference sequence). This CDR3 has 13 amino acids. CDR3 amino acids: CASSYSNSYEQYF. The CDR3 bases are TGTGCCAGCAGTTACTCGAATTCCTACGAGCAGTACTTC.

On this clone itself: A read error may account for a junction end that differs from germline. This chain joins TRBV7-8 and TRBJ2-5; 11 bases agree with TRBD2. The length of the CDR3 is 17 residues. Germline assignment: CDR1 SGHVS and CDR2 FQNEAQ. Here the CDR3 reads CASRLGLAGGRGETQYF. CDR3 sequence (DNA): TGTGCCAGCAGATTAGGTCTAGCGGGGGGCCGGGGGGAGACCCAGTACTTC. Using reference TRBV7-8 and TRBJ2-5 for the parts outside the CDR3, the full variable domain is GAGVSQSPRYKVAKRGQDVALRCDPISGHVSLFWYQQALGQGPEFLTYFQNEAQLDKSGLPSDRFFAERPEGSVSTLKIQRTQQEDSAVYLCASRLGLAGGRGETQYFGPGTRLLVL.

This rearrangement joins TRBV27 to TRBJ2-1; D remains ambiguous. V was clipped by 6 bases and J by 5 bases, with 11 bases between them. CDR1 and CDR2 from the germline V gene are MNHEY and SMNVEV (reference sequence). The length of the CDR3 is 13 residues. CDR3 coding DNA: TGTGCCAGCAGACTATCTCTGGACAATGAGCAGTTCTTC. This encodes CASRLSLDNEQFF.

The J gene is TRBJ2-2, the V gene TRBV28; D might be TRBD1 (5 bases). V shed 3 bases and J shed 5 bases, with 19 bases lying between them. Germline lookup yields CDR1 MDHEN and CDR2 SYDVKM. CDR3 length equals 17 residues. DNA of the CDR3: TGTGCCAGCAGTTTCCCCTCCCAGGGAAGCGAGACCGGGGAGCTGTTTTTT. It encodes CASSFPSQGSETGELFF.

J is TRBJ1-3 and V is TRBV28; D not certain. Looked up from germline, CDR1 is MDHEN and CDR2 is SYDVKM. Trimming shortened V by 11 bases and J by 4 bases, and 15 bases separated the two germline ends. The CDR3 is 13 residues long. Written as DNA, the CDR3 is TGTGCCTCCACATCCTCTCGGGGAAACACCATATATTTT. Its protein is CASTSSRGNTIYF.

The V call is TRBV9, the J call TRBJ1-4; 7 positions match TRBD1. V trimming: 4 bases; J trimming: 4 bases; junction bases outside the gene matches: 10. The CDR3 totals 16 residues. In germline, CDR1 is SGDLS, CDR2 YYNGEE. The DNA for the CDR3 is TGTGCCAGCAGCCCCCGGAGTGGGACAGATAATGAAAAACTGTTTTTT. Translation gives CASSPRSGTDNEKLFF.

The gene calls are TRBV30 and TRBJ1-1, with 8 bases matching TRBD1. This CDR3 region has 12 residues. Looked up from germline, CDR1 is GTSNPN and CDR2 is SVGIG (reference sequence). The V and J ends lost 5 bases and 1 base, in that order; junction bases with no gene match: 0. This CDR3 is CAWDRGNTEAFF. DNA of the CDR3: TGTGCCTGGGACAGGGGGAACACTGAAGCTTTCTTT.

The CDR3 nucleotides are TGTGCCAGCAGCTACCTGGACGGTGAAGCTTTCTTT. This sequence encodes CASSYLDGEAFF. The chain links TRBV5-5 to TRBJ1-1; unclear D gene. Germline assignment: CDR1 SGHKS and CDR2 YYEKEE (reference sequence). The V end lost 3 bases, the J end lost 7 bases, and 10 bases lay between the germline ends. The CDR3 spans 12 residues.

The chain couples TRBV18 to TRBJ2-5; D unclear. The CDR3 totals 13 residues. The germline CDR1 and CDR2 sequences are KGHSH and LQKENI. V gave up 3 bases and J gave up 1 base, with 6 bases separating them. The CDR3 region is CASSPNRQETQYF. CDR3 DNA: TGTGCCAGCTCACCTAACCGCCAAGAGACCCAGTACTTC. Drawing the rest from reference TRBV18 and TRBJ2-5, the complete variable domain is NAGVMQNPRHLVRRRGQEARLRCSPMKGHSHVYWYRQLPEEGLKFMVYLQKENIIDESGMPKERFSAEFPKEGPSILRIQQVVRGDSAAYFCASSPNRQETQYFGPGTRLLVL.

The V call is TRBV28, the J call TRBJ1-5, with 7 positions matching TRBD1. Germline values: CDR1 MDHEN, CDR2 SYDVKM. V lost 1 base, J lost 1 base, and 7 bases stayed unmatched. The CDR3 is 17 residues long. The CDR3 region is CASSLFGQVLSNQPQHF. DNA of the CDR3: TGTGCCAGCAGTTTATTCGGACAGGTCCTGAGCAATCAGCCCCAGCATTTT.

The V call is TRBV24-1, the J call TRBJ2-3, with 8 bases matching TRBD2. The CDR3 loop spans 14 amino acids. After removal of 8 bases from V and 3 bases from J, the junction contained 6 bases not matched to a gene. From germline, CDR1 is KGHDR and CDR2 SFDVKD. CDR3 bases: TGTGCCACCATGGAGCCGGGAGGGACAGATACGCAGTATTTT. Translating it yields CATMEPGGTDTQYF.

The V and J genes are TRBV5-5 and TRBJ2-2; D is ambiguous. Deletions cut 0 bases from V and 4 bases from J, with 4 bases between. The germline V gene has CDR1 SGHKS and CDR2 YYEKEE (reference sequence). This CDR3 has 13 residues. CDR3 nucleotides: TGTGCCAGCAGCTTGGTTGTCACCGGGGAGCTGTTTTTT. It encodes CASSLVVTGELFF.

This chain joins TRBV12-3 or TRBV12-4 and TRBJ1-2; D call uncertain. The germline V and J ends were trimmed by 4 bases and 8 bases, with 11 bases remaining between them. This CDR3 has 12 amino acids. The CDR3 protein is CASSSRVGGYTF. As DNA, the CDR3 is TGTGCCAGCAGTTCAAGGGTGGGAGGCTACACCTTC.

The sample holds one count of this clone. The V call is TRBV7-2, the J call TRBJ2-1; TRBD2 matches 7 bases. The length of the CDR3 is 15 residues. J gave up 2 bases and V 2 bases, and 3 bases lay outside the gene matches. The germline gives CDR1 SGHTA, CDR2 FQGNSA. The CDR3 here is CASSLSRGAYNEQFF. In nucleotides, the CDR3 is TGTGCCAGCAGCTTATCCCGGGGGGCCTACAATGAGCAGTTCTTC.

The chain uses TRBV5-5 and TRBJ2-1, with 8 bases that match TRBD2. The germline V gene has CDR1 SGHKS and CDR2 YYEKEE (reference sequence). This CDR3 has 14 amino acids. V lost 2 bases and J lost 7; bases outside the gene matches: 5. The CDR3: CASSLGTRPNEQFF. CDR3 DNA sequence: TGTGCCAGCAGCTTAGGGACTAGGCCTAATGAGCAGTTCTTC.

The chain is built from TRBV29-1 and TRBJ1-4; weak D call: TRBD1 (5 bases). Germline CDR1 reads SQVTM; CDR2 reads ANQGSEA. The V end lost 4 bases, the J end lost 8 bases, and 14 bases lay between the germline ends. CDR3 length: 13 amino acids. The CDR3 here is CSVGAGSSEKLFF. CDR3 nucleotide sequence: TGCAGCGTTGGGGCAGGGTCTAGCGAAAAACTGTTTTTT.

This clone has more than one count but fewer than ten. The V and J genes are TRBV11-2 and TRBJ1-2; 8 bases line up with TRBD1. The CDR3 runs 13 residues. After removal of 6 bases from V and 6 bases from J, the junction contained 6 bases not matched to a gene. The germline CDR1 and CDR2 sequences are SGHAT and FQNNGV. The CDR3 protein is CASRRTGTHGYTF. The CDR3 DNA sequence: TGTGCCAGCAGACGGACAGGGACTCATGGCTACACCTTC. Filled out from reference TRBV11-2 and TRBJ1-2, the complete variable domain reads EAGVAQSPRYKIIEKRQSVAFWCNPISGHATLYWYQQILGQGPKLLIQFQNNGVVDDSQLPKDRFSAERLKGVDSTLKIQPAKLEDSAVYLCASRRTGTHGYTFGSGTRLTVV.

The chain's CDR3 is CASSLTTGYEQYF. CDR3 bases: TGTGCCAGCAGCCTCACCACAGGCTACGAGCAGTACTTC. The chain uses TRBV16 and TRBJ2-7; possibly TRBD1 for D (5 bases). Germline CDR1 reads KGHSY; CDR2 reads FQNENV. This CDR3 contains 13 residues. V was trimmed by 4 bases and J by 3 bases, leaving 10 bases between them.

The chain links TRBV30 to TRBJ2-7; TRBD1 agrees at 7 bases. V shed 6 bases, J shed 8 bases, and the junction held 7 bases outside the gene matches. Per the germline V gene, CDR1 is GTSNPN and CDR2 is SVGIG (reference sequence). There are 11 residues in the CDR3. The DNA for the CDR3 is TGTGCCTGTAACAGGGGTGGGAAGCAGTACTTC. Amino acids: CACNRGGKQYF.

J is TRBJ1-3 and V is TRBV30; no reliable D call. This CDR3 region has 11 residues. The germline V gene has CDR1 GTSNPN and CDR2 SVGIG (reference sequence). The ends were cut back, 5 bases at V and 7 bases at J, with 9 bases in the middle. CDR3 protein: CAWRLGNTIYF. The CDR3 region has the DNA TGTGCCTGGCGACTTGGGAACACCATATATTTT. The full variable domain, completed using reference TRBV30 and TRBJ1-3, is SQTIHQWPATLVQPVGSPLSLECTVEGTSNPNLYWYRQAAGRGLQLLFYSVGIGQISSEVPQNLSASRPQDRQFILSSKKLLLSDSGFYLCAWRLGNTIYFGEGSWLTVV.

The J gene is TRBJ1-2, the V gene TRBV11-2, with TRBD1 matching 7 bases. Unmatched junction bases numbered 11, after V lost 5 bases and J lost 5 bases. CDR1 SGHAT and CDR2 FQNNGV come from the germline V gene. CDR3 length: 15 amino acids. CDR3 sequence (DNA): TGTGCCAGCAGCGGGTCGCGACAGGGAGTTTATGGCTACACCTTC. This gives the protein CASSGSRQGVYGYTF.

The V call is TRBV27, the J call TRBJ1-4; the match to TRBD1 covers 9 bases. CDR1 and CDR2 from the germline V gene are MNHEY and SMNVEV (reference sequence). Trimming took 5 bases from V and 8 from J; bases not matched to a gene: 12. This CDR3 has 16 residues. The CDR3 loop is CASSQNADRGEEKLFF. CDR3 in DNA: TGTGCCAGCAGTCAAAACGCGGACAGGGGTGAAGAAAAACTGTTTTTT.

This rearrangement joins TRBV28 to TRBJ1-2; tentatively, D is TRBD1 (5 bases). Trimming removed 5 bases at V and 8 bases at J, with 12 bases between. The CDR3 contains 12 residues. Looked up from germline, CDR1 is MDHEN and CDR2 is SYDVKM. The CDR3 region is CASSHAREGYTF. The DNA of the CDR3 is TGTGCCAGCAGTCATGCCAGGGAAGGCTACACCTTC.

This clone was counted only a few times. The chain couples TRBV16 to TRBJ1-1, with D tentatively TRBD1 (5 bases). The ends were cut back, 1 base at V and 5 bases at J, with 11 bases in the middle. Germline V lookup: CDR1 KGHSY, CDR2 FQNENV. This CDR3 region has 14 residues. This chain's CDR3 is CASSQWGEVTEAFF. CDR3 sequence (DNA): TGTGCCAGCAGCCAATGGGGGGAGGTTACTGAAGCTTTCTTT.

The V gene is TRBV5-5, the J gene TRBJ1-2; perhaps TRBD1 as D (5 bases). Germline V gene sequence: CDR1 SGHKS, CDR2 YYEKEE (reference sequence). CDR3 length: 15 residues. Deletions cut 4 bases from V and 7 bases from J, with 20 bases between. This CDR3 reads CASSPRDVIIGGYTF. CDR3 nucleotides: TGTGCCAGCAGCCCCCGGGACGTCATTATAGGTGGCTACACCTTC.